These T cell receptor beta chains were read from a single sample in a study of blood T cells in healthy people across ages. TCRdb processed the 5' RACE reads anew with MiXCR; each CDR3 protein has one entry. Of 1.5 million to 2 million distinct CDR3 sequences in the sample, 49% are singletons; the top ten hold about 2.1%. The sample taken for sequencing was blood. The receptors stem from a middle-aged woman in good health. CDR3s include the opening cysteine and the closing phenylalanine or tryptophan. Each record gives: D gene, clone size, J gene, V gene, CDR3 DNA, CDR3 protein. A D gene is named only where the DNA matches it firmly. The listing skips clone size in some rows; elsewhere it reads once, few, many or a size class.

-	-	TRBJ1-1	TRBV11-2	TGTGCCGGCAGCTTGACAACTGAAGCTTTCTTT	CAGSLTTEAFF
TRBD1	-	TRBJ1-2	TRBV4-1	TGCGCCAGCAGATCCGCCGGGACAGGGTACTATGGCTACACCTTC	CASRSAGTGYYGYTF
-	-	TRBJ2-7	TRBV5-1	TGCGCCAGCAGCTTGCAAGCGAACAATGAGCAGTACTTC	CASSLQANNEQYF
-	-	TRBJ2-3	TRBV21-1	TGTGCCAGCAGCAAAGAACAGGGCACAGATACGCAGTATTTT	CASSKEQGTDTQYF
TRBD1	few	TRBJ2-3	TRBV20-1	TGCAGTGCCTACGCCGGGACAGGGACTAGCACAGATACGCAGTATTTT	CSAYAGTGTSTDTQYF
TRBD1	-	TRBJ1-5	TRBV4-3	TGCGCCAGCAGCCATTCATATGCTGCCGGGACAGGGATCAATCAGCCCCAGCATTTT	CASSHSYAAGTGINQPQHF
TRBD1	few	TRBJ2-4	TRBV6-5	TGTGCCAGCAGCCCGGGACAGGGGCGAGCCAAAAACATTCAGTACTTC	CASSPGQGRAKNIQYF
-	-	TRBJ2-4	TRBV6-1	TGTGCCAGCAGTCACCCCAAAAACATTCAGTACTTC	CASSHPKNIQYF
-	few	TRBJ1-4	TRBV10-3	TGTGCCATCAGTGAGCGGGTTGGTGAAAAACTGTTTTTT	CAISERVGEKLFF
-	-	TRBJ2-7	TRBV20-1	TGCAGTGCTCGACCAGGTCCAGGGACCGTGCTCTACGAGCAGTACTTC	CSARPGPGTVLYEQYF
TRBD2	few	TRBJ2-7	TRBV12-3/TRBV12-4	TGTGCCAGCACCCAAACCAGCGGGGGTACCTACGAGCAGTACTTC	CASTQTSGGTYEQYF